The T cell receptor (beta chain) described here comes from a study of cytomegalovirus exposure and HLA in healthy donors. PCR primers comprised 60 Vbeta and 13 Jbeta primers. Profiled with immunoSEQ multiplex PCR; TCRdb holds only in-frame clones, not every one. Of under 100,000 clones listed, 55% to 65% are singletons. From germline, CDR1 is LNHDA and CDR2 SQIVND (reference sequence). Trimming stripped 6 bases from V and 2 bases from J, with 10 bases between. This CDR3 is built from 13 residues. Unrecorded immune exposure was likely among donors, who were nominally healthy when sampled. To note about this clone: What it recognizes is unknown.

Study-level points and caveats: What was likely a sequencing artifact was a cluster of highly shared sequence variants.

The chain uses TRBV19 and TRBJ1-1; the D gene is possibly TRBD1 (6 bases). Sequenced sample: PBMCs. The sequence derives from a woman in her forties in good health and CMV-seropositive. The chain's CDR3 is CASRDSYNTEAFF. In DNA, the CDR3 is TGTGCCAGTAGGGACAGCTATAACACTGAAGCTTTCTTT.